This T cell receptor beta chain was documented in a study of cytomegalovirus exposure and HLA in healthy donors. CDR3 length: 15 residues. The V end was cut by 5 bases, the J end by 3 bases, with 13 bases between. Germline assignment: CDR1 LNHNV and CDR2 YYDKDF (reference sequence). Findings of the study overall: Productive status was seen about 90% or about 30% of the time for most TCR beta V segments in an earlier analysis. Reportedly, diagnosis of cytomegalovirus status by the classifier showed high specificity and sensitivity. Altogether, about 160 TCR beta chains were recorded as cytomegalovirus-associated.

This PCR relied on a set of 60 Vbeta primers and 13 Jbeta primers. Original methodology: As a later analysis found, there were around 86 million unique TCR beta chains, of which some 10 million were shared. Profiled with immunoSEQ multiplex PCR; TCRdb holds only in-frame clones, not every one. V and J calls and clone size are given by that table; D and trimming were obtained from the DNA. The sample includes approximately 73,000 clones, over 55% of them seen just once. As regards this clone: Its antigen is undetermined.

The TCR originated in a man aged 25 to 40 in good health and CMV-seropositive. The rearrangement links TRBV15 to TRBJ1-4; D may be TRBD1 (5 bases). Sequenced material: PBMCs. The CDR3 coding sequence is TGTGCCACCAGCTGGACGCAGGGCCCTAATGAAAAACTGTTTTTT. Protein: CATSWTQGPNEKLFF.